The 12 T cell receptor beta chains presented below share a single source sample, sequenced in a study of blood T cell repertoires in COVID-19. Sequencing used immunoSEQ multiplex PCR; TCRdb keeps in-frame clones, though not all of them. The table has 25,000 to 35,000 clones, approximately 80% seen once; the top ten hold about 2%. The specimen was peripheral blood. The receptors were gathered from a man at least 80 years old with active or convalescent COVID-19.

This chain links TRBV28 with TRBJ1-2, with D maybe TRBD1 (6 bases). This CDR3 contains 14 residues. Trimming removed 4 bases from V and 9 bases from J, with 18 bases in between. Per the germline V gene, CDR1 is MDHEN and CDR2 is SYDVKM. This CDR3 is CASSSIQGPSSYTF. The CDR3 coding sequence is TGTGCCAGCAGTTCTATACAGGGCCCCTCTAGCTACACCTTC.

This chain uses TRBV5-6 with TRBJ2-7; TRBD2 is a possible D gene (5 bases). Trimming took off 1 base at V and 4 bases at J, with 6 bases between the two ends. The CDR3 loop spans 12 amino acids. Germline CDR1 reads SGHDT; CDR2 reads YYEEEE. The CDR3 DNA is TGTGCCAGCAGCTTGCGAGGGTACGAGCAGTACTTC. This translates into CASSLRGYEQYF.

The CDR3 protein is CAIGTGRASGNTIYF. The CDR3 nucleotides read TGTGCCATTGGGACAGGCCGAGCTTCTGGAAACACCATATATTTT. The genes are TRBV10-3 and TRBJ1-3; TRBD1 matches at 8 bases. This CDR3 region has 15 residues. The V segment lost 9 bases and the J segment 1 base; nucleotides outside the gene matches: 8. CDR1 is ENHRY, CDR2 SYGVKD, per germline.

The chain recombines TRBV5-4 with TRBJ2-5, with a possible D match to TRBD2 (5 bases). The CDR3 sequence is 12 residues long. V was pared by 5 bases and J by 4 bases, with 9 bases between. The V gene's germline CDR1 is SGHNT and CDR2 YYREEE (reference sequence). CDR3 loop: CASSGRGETQYF. In DNA, the CDR3 is TGTGCCAGCAGTGGACGGGGAGAGACCCAGTACTTC.

The V and J genes are TRBV6-5 and TRBJ2-3; 8 nucleotides align to TRBD1. CDR1 is MNHEY and CDR2 is SVGAGI in the germline V gene. The CDR3 sequence is 15 residues long. With 5 bases clipped from V and 3 bases from J, the junction kept 7 bases outside the gene matches. The CDR3: CASSRGTGSTDTQYF. The CDR3 coding sequence is TGTGCCAGCAGTCGAGGGACAGGTTCAACAGATACGCAGTATTTT.

The chain carries TRBV5-4 and TRBJ2-1; TRBD1 matches 8 bases. In germline, CDR1 is SGHNT, CDR2 YYREEE (reference sequence). V shed 4 bases and J 5 bases; nucleotides not matched to a gene: 2. The CDR3 is made up of 13 amino acids. CDR3 bases: TGTGCCAGCAGCACGGACAGGGACAATGAGCAGTTCTTC. It translates to CASSTDRDNEQFF. Full variable domain (outside the CDR3, taken from reference TRBV5-4 and TRBJ2-1): ETGVTQSPTHLIKTRGQQVTLRCSSQSGHNTVSWYQQALGQGPQFIFQYYREEENGRGNFPPRFSGLQFPNYSSELNVNALELDDSALYLCASSTDRDNEQFFGPGTRLTVL.

The CDR3 coding sequence is TGTGCCAGCAGCTTAAGTGGACTCCACAACAATGAGCAGTTCTTC. Translating it yields CASSLSGLHNNEQFF. The genes are TRBV7-8 and TRBJ2-1, with D possibly matching TRBD2 (5 bases). The V and J ends lost 2 bases and 5 bases respectively, with 13 bases between them. This CDR3 spans 15 amino acids. Germline CDR1 and CDR2: SGHVS and FQNEAQ.

This chain uses TRBV6-5 with TRBJ1-4; D is possibly TRBD1 (5 bases). CDR1 and CDR2 from the germline V gene are MNHEY and SVGAGI. The CDR3 has 13 residues. The V gene lost 6 bases and the J gene lost 7 bases, with 12 bases spanning the gap. The CDR3 region has the DNA TGTGCCAGCAGCGGGGGTTGGGGTGAAAAACTGTTTTTT. This sequence encodes CASSGGWGEKLFF.

V gene TRBV19 combines with J gene TRBJ2-1; TRBD2 agrees at 9 bases. J lost 6 bases, V lost 10 bases, and 10 bases had no gene match. CDR3 length: 14 amino acids. Germline CDR1 is LNHDA and CDR2 is SQIVND (reference sequence). CDR3 in amino acids: CATQTGTSINEQFF. The CDR3 DNA reads as TGTGCCACCCAGACCGGGACTAGCATCAATGAGCAGTTCTTC.

The V call is TRBV25-1, the J call TRBJ1-2, with 8 bases lining up with TRBD1. The V and J ends lost 4 bases and 3 bases, in that order; junction bases with no gene match: 4. This CDR3 is 14 amino acids long. CDR1 is MGHDK and CDR2 is SYGVNS in the germline V gene. The CDR3 reads CASSGTGTHYGYTF. The CDR3 DNA sequence: TGTGCCAGCAGTGGGACAGGGACTCACTATGGCTACACCTTC.

This chain joins TRBV3-1 (or the pseudogene TRBV3-2) and TRBJ2-7, with D maybe TRBD2 (6 bases). Germline loops: CDR1 LGHDT, CDR2 YNNKEL (reference sequence). V was cut by 3 bases and J by 6 bases, with 12 bases left in between. The length of the CDR3 is 13 residues. CDR3: CASSQASVGEQYF. The CDR3 DNA reads TGTGCCAGCAGCCAGGCTAGCGTCGGCGAGCAGTACTTC.

The V call is TRBV7-6, the J call TRBJ1-4; D ambiguous. CDR3 length equals 15 residues. Trimming cost V 1 base and J 7 bases, with 13 bases left between them. CDR1 and CDR2 (germline): SGHVS, FNYEAQ. The chain's CDR3 is CASSLGEGPVEKLFF. Written as DNA, the CDR3 is TGTGCCAGCAGCTTAGGGGAGGGCCCCGTTGAAAAACTGTTTTTT.